This TCR beta chain was captured by sequencing in a study of OX40 agonist ivuxolimab in advanced cancers. As regards this clone: Its target is not known.

Between the trimmed V and J ends, which lost 7 bases and 3 bases, there was a span of 10 bases. CDR3 length equals 12 residues. In germline, CDR1 is SNHLY, CDR2 FYNNEI. Sequencing was performed with immunoSEQ multiplex PCR; in TCRdb, only in-frame clones are kept and a portion is missing. This sample has tens of thousands of clones; around 87% occur once, and the top ten carry less than 0.55%. Study-wide findings and caveats: Researchers report that CD8+ T cells had, on average, more expanded clones than CD4+.

The specimen comprised CD4+ or CD8+ T cells sorted from blood, sampled in a trial of the OX40 agonist ivuxolimab. J is TRBJ2-7 and V is TRBV2, with a possible D match to TRBD2 (5 bases). This receptor was identified in an adult with an advanced solid tumor such as melanoma, head and neck, liver or kidney cancer. The CDR3 DNA sequence: TGTGCCAGCAACGGGGATCACTACGAGCAGTACTTC. The encoded protein is CASNGDHYEQYF.